Below are 21 T cell receptor beta chains sequenced from a single sample in a study of post-analysis software for immune sequencing data. TCR beta cDNA libraries had unique molecular identifiers. TCRdb called the PCR reads again in MiXCR, with one record for every CDR3 protein. The table has 150,000 to 200,000 distinct CDR3 sequences, about 36% seen once. This specimen consisted of blood, obtained after autologous hematopoietic stem cell transplantation. These receptors all come from a girl aged 10 to 17 with multiple sclerosis.

This clonotype turned up a few times. This chain links TRBV20-1 with TRBJ2-1; no clear D gene. The CDR3 loop spans 12 amino acids. Trimming pared 2 bases from V and 2 bases from J, leaving 4 bases between. CDR1 DFQATT and CDR2 SNEGSKA come from the germline V gene (reference sequence). This chain's CDR3 is CSARPTYNEQFF. The CDR3 coding sequence is TGCAGTGCTAGACCGACCTACAATGAGCAGTTCTTC.

The V call is TRBV20-1, the J call TRBJ1-2; D possibly corresponds to TRBD1 (5 bases). The CDR3 totals 14 residues. V gave up 5 bases and J gave up 2 bases, with 15 bases separating them. Germline V gene lookup returns CDR1 DFQATT and CDR2 SNEGSKA (reference sequence). This CDR3 is CSAGPGGDNYGYTF. CDR3 sequence (DNA): TGCAGTGCTGGCCCAGGCGGGGACAACTATGGCTACACCTTC.

The rearrangement joins TRBV13 to TRBJ2-7; 11 bases map to TRBD1. CDR3 length equals 16 residues. The germline V gene has CDR1 PRHDT and CDR2 FYEKMQ (reference sequence). Germline trimming cut 4 bases from V and 1 base from J; bases unmatched to any gene: 6. CDR3 region: CASSSSGTGGSYEQYF. DNA for the CDR3: TGTGCCAGCAGCTCTTCCGGGACAGGGGGTTCCTACGAGCAGTACTTC.

This clonotype was observed a few times. The chain is built from TRBV7-9 and TRBJ1-4, with D unclear. Germline lookup yields CDR1 SEHNR and CDR2 FQNEAQ (reference sequence). Trimming stripped 1 base from V and 4 bases from J, with 7 bases between. There are 14 residues in the CDR3. This CDR3 reads CASSLGSFNEKLFF. The CDR3 nucleotides read TGTGCCAGCAGCTTAGGCAGTTTTAATGAAAAACTGTTTTTT.

This chain uses TRBV9 with TRBJ1-6; D gene uncertain. Germline CDR1 is SGDLS and CDR2 is YYNGEE. V gave up 2 bases and J gave up 1 base, with 4 bases separating them. This CDR3 spans 14 amino acids. CDR3 sequence (DNA): TGTGCCAGCAGCGTCGGTTCCTATAATTCACCCCTCCACTTT. Residues: CASSVGSYNSPLHF.

V usage is TRBV7-2 and J usage is TRBJ2-7; D not resolved. CDR3 length: 13 residues. V dropped 5 bases and J dropped 4 bases, with 12 bases sitting between them. Germline CDR1 is SGHTA and CDR2 is FQGNSA. DNA for the CDR3: TGTGCCAGCAGCCCAAACGGGTTTTACGAGCAGTACTTC. Protein product: CASSPNGFYEQYF.

The chain combines TRBV20-1 with TRBJ2-3; TRBD2 might be the D (6 bases). The V end lost 4 bases, the J end lost 0 bases, and 11 bases lay between the germline ends. Germline lookup yields CDR1 DFQATT and CDR2 SNEGSKA (reference sequence). This CDR3 is built from 14 residues. CDR3 residues: CSATGSGSTDTQYF. In DNA form, the CDR3 reads TGCAGTGCTACTGGTAGCGGTAGCACAGATACGCAGTATTTT.

The rearrangement joins TRBV20-1 to TRBJ2-7, with 7 bases that match TRBD2. The CDR3 has 13 residues. The trim removed 2 bases at V and 6 bases at J, leaving 7 bases unmatched. Per the germline V gene, CDR1 is DFQATT and CDR2 is SNEGSKA (reference sequence). The CDR3 nucleotides read TGCAGTGCTAGACCCGGACTAGTCCTCGAGCAGTACTTC. Translation gives CSARPGLVLEQYF.

The chain joins TRBV19 to TRBJ2-5, with D possibly being TRBD2 (5 bases). V was pared by 4 bases and J by 2 bases, with 8 bases between. The germline V gene has CDR1 LNHDA and CDR2 SQIVND (reference sequence). This CDR3 has 13 amino acids. The CDR3 loop is CASSRGVQETQYF. Here the CDR3 DNA reads TGTGCCAGTAGTAGGGGAGTGCAAGAGACCCAGTACTTC. Filled out from reference TRBV19 and TRBJ2-5, the complete variable domain reads DGGITQSPKYLFRKEGQNVTLSCEQNLNHDAMYWYRQDPGQGLRLIYYSQIVNDFQKGDIAEGYSVSREKKESFPLTVTSAQKNPTAFYLCASSRGVQETQYFGPGTRLLVL.

This clonotype was observed at least ten times. This sequence joins TRBV29-1 and TRBJ2-5; TRBD2 is a possible D gene (5 bases). The CDR3 totals 12 residues. Per germline, CDR1 SQVTM and CDR2 ANQGSEA. V lost 3 bases and J lost 3, with 8 bases in between. CDR3 sequence reads: CSVESREETQYF. The DNA for the CDR3 is TGCAGCGTTGAGTCGCGGGAAGAGACCCAGTACTTC. Drawing the rest from reference TRBV29-1 and TRBJ2-5, the complete variable domain is SAVISQKPSRDICQRGTSLTIQCQVDSQVTMMFWYRQQPGQSLTLIATANQGSEATYESGFVIDKFPISRPNLTFSTLTVSNMSPEDSSIYLCSVESREETQYFGPGTRLLVL.

A note on this clonotype: Being one base from a much bigger clone, this may be a read error. This sequence joins TRBV12-3 or TRBV12-4 and TRBJ2-3, with D tentatively TRBD2 (6 bases). The CDR3 has 13 amino acids. V shed 6 bases and J shed 0 bases, with 7 bases lying between them. The CDR3 sequence: CASRGTSTDTQYF. The CDR3 DNA reads TGTGCCAGCAGGGGGACTAGCACAGATACGCAGTATTTT.

This clonotype was observed at least ten times. The chain uses TRBV12-3 or TRBV12-4 and TRBJ2-5, with 11 nucleotides matching TRBD1. V lost 5 bases to trimming and J lost 4 bases; unmatched junction nucleotides: 6. The CDR3 extends over 15 amino acids. The CDR3 sequence: CASSQGQGVGETQYF. The CDR3 DNA follows: TGTGCCAGCAGTCAGGGACAGGGGGTAGGAGAGACCCAGTACTTC.

This rearrangement joins TRBV20-1 to TRBJ2-1; D tentatively fits TRBD1 or TRBD2 (5 bases each). Looked up from germline, CDR1 is DFQATT and CDR2 is SNEGSKA (reference sequence). This CDR3 contains 15 residues. V was trimmed by 6 bases and J by 6 bases, leaving 21 bases between them. The CDR3 reads CSANDAERGGNEQFF. The CDR3 DNA reads as TGCAGTGCAAACGATGCGGAGCGTGGGGGCAATGAGCAGTTCTTC.

This clonotype was observed a few times. The rearrangement links TRBV5-1 to TRBJ2-7; 11 positions agree with TRBD2. CDR3 size: 18 residues. Germline V gene sequence: CDR1 SGHRS, CDR2 YFSETQ. J lost 4 bases, V lost 4 bases, and 16 bases had no gene match. For the CDR3, the DNA is TGCGCCAGCAGCAAGGGGTCTAGCGGGAGGCTGTTTGGGTACGAGCAGTACTTC. Its translation is CASSKGSSGRLFGYEQYF.

The chain joins TRBV3-1 to TRBJ1-2; 7 nucleotides align to TRBD1. With V trimmed by 1 base and J by 1 base, 3 bases remained unmatched. Looked up from germline, CDR1 is LGHDT and CDR2 is YNNKEL (reference sequence). This CDR3 region has 15 residues. Here the CDR3 DNA reads TGTGCCAGCAGCCAAGGAGGGGGCGATAACTATGGCTACACCTTC. It yields the protein CASSQGGGDNYGYTF.

This rearrangement joins TRBV30 to TRBJ2-5; no reliable D call. Trimming took off 2 bases at V and 1 base at J, with 8 bases between the two ends. The CDR3 contains 13 residues. Germline loops: CDR1 GTSNPN, CDR2 SVGIG (reference sequence). The CDR3 region is CAWSWSRQETQYF. The CDR3, as DNA: TGTGCCTGGAGTTGGTCACGCCAAGAGACCCAGTACTTC.

This sequence joins TRBV6-1 and TRBJ2-2; possible D gene TRBD2, 7 bases. V was shortened by 6 bases and J by 1 base, with 18 bases between the two germline ends. Germline V gene sequence: CDR1 MNHNS, CDR2 SASEGT. This CDR3 spans 17 amino acids. CDR3 in amino acids: CASRRLAQGGNTGELFF. The DNA of the CDR3 is TGTGCCAGCAGGAGACTAGCCCAAGGGGGGAACACCGGGGAGCTGTTTTTT.

For this clonotype: One end of the junction fails to match germline, which may point to a read error. The chain joins TRBV28 to TRBJ2-7; no clear D gene. The tail of the sequence fits TRBJ2-5 better, so the J call may be wrong. The CDR3 runs 11 residues. Germline CDR1 is MDHEN and CDR2 is SYDVKM. CDR3 nucleotide sequence: TGTGGCAGCTTCTCTGGAGAGACCCAGTACTTC. Amino acids: CGSFSGETQYF.

As for this clonotype: A junction boundary mismatches the germline segment, possibly from a read error. The V gene is TRBV7-9, the J gene TRBJ1-2, with 10 nucleotides matching TRBD1. CDR1 is SEHNR, CDR2 FQNEAQ, per germline (reference sequence). This CDR3 has 16 amino acids. CDR3 sequence (DNA): TGTGCCGGCAGCTTAGGGGCGACAGGGGGCAAGTATGGCTACACCTTC. This sequence encodes CAGSLGATGGKYGYTF. The full variable domain, completed using reference TRBV7-9 and TRBJ1-2, is DTGVSQNPRHKITKRGQNVTFRCDPISEHNRLYWYRQTLGQGPEFLTYFQNEAQLEKSRLLSDRFSAERPKGSFSTLEIQRTEQGDSAMYLCAGSLGATGGKYGYTFGSGTRLTVV.

In regard to this clonotype: At one end the junction does not follow the germline gene, possibly because of a read error. This chain connects TRBV2 to TRBJ2-7; 11 nucleotides agree with TRBD2. The CDR3 has 15 residues. Germline-derived CDR1 and CDR2 are SNHLY and FYNNEI. CDR3 DNA: TGTGCCAGCAGGGCTGGGACTAGCGGACGCTACGAACAGTACTTC. As protein: CASRAGTSGRYEQYF.

This chain connects TRBV12-3 or TRBV12-4 to TRBJ2-3, with D possibly being TRBD1 or TRBD2 (5 bases each). Trimming took 1 base from V and 5 from J, leaving 16 bases between them. The CDR3 consists of 16 residues. The CDR3 sequence: CASSLGRWDDEDTQYF. The CDR3 nucleotides are TGTGCCAGCAGTTTAGGCCGCTGGGACGATGAAGATACGCAGTATTTT.